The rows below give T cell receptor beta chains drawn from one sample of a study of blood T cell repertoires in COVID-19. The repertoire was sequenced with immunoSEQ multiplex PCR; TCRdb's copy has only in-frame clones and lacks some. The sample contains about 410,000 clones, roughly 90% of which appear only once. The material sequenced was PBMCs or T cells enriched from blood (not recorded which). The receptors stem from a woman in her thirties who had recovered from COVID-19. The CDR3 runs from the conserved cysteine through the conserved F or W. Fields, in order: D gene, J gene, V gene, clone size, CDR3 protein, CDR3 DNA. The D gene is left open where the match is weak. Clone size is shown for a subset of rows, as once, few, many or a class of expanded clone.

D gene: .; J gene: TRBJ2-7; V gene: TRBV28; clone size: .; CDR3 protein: CASSLGGFGYEQYF; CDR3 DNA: TGTGCCAGCAGTTTGGGGGGTTTTGGCTACGAGCAGTACTTC
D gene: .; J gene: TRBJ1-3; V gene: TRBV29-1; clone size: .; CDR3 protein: CSVDPAVSGNTIYF; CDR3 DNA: TGCAGCGTTGACCCCGCAGTCTCTGGAAACACCATATATTTT
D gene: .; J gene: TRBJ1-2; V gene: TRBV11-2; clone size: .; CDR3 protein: CASRTVANYGYTF; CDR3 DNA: TGTGCCAGCAGGACAGTAGCTAACTATGGCTACACCTTC
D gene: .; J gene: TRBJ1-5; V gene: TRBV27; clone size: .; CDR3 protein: CASSPSQELRNQPQHF; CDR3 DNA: TGTGCCAGCAGCCCCTCTCAAGAACTGCGCAATCAGCCCCAGCATTTT
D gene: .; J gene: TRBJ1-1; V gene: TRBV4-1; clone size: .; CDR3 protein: CASSHSQGLTEAFF; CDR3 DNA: TGCGCCAGCAGCCACAGCCAGGGTTTGACTGAAGCTTTCTTT
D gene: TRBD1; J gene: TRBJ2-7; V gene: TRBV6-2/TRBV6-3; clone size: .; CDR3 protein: CASSPPILGQGYEQYF; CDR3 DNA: TGTGCCAGCAGCCCTCCCATCCTTGGACAGGGCTACGAGCAGTACTTC
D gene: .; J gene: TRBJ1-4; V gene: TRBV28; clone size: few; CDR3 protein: CASSISRGGNEKLFF; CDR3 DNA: TGTGCCAGCAGTATCAGCCGAGGCGGCAATGAAAAACTGTTTTTT
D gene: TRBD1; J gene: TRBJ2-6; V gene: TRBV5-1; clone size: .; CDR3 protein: CASSPTGGAGGANVLTF; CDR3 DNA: TGCGCCAGCAGCCCGACAGGGGGCGCGGGAGGGGCCAACGTCCTGACTTTC
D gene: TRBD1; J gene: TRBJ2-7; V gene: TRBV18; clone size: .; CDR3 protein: CASSYRTGGTGMEQYF; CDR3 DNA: TGTGCCAGCTCGTACAGGACAGGGGGGACAGGTATGGAGCAGTACTTC
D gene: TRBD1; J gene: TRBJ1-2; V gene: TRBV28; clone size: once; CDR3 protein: CASSLVQGDYGYTF; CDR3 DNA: TGTGCCAGCAGTTTGGTCCAGGGGGACTATGGCTACACCTTC
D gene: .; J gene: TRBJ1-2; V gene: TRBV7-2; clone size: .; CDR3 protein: CASSFRGGGYTF; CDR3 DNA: TGTGCCAGCAGCTTCAGGGGCGGTGGCTACACCTTC
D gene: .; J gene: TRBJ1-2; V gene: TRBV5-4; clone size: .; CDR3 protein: CASSPDRNYGYTF; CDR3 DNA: TGTGCCAGCAGCCCTGACAGGAACTATGGCTACACCTTC